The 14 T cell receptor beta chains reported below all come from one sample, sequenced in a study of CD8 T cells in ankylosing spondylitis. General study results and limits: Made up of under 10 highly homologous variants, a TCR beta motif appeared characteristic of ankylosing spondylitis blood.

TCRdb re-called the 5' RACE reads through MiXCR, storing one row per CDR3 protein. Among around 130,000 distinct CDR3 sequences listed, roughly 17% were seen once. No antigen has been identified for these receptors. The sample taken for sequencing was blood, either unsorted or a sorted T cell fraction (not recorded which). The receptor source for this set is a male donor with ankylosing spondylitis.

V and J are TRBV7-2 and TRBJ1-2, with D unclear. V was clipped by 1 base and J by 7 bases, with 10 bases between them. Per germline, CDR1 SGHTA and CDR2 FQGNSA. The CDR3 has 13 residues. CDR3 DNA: TGTGCCAGCAGCTTAGAACCCGGCGGTGGCTACACCTTC. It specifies CASSLEPGGGYTF.

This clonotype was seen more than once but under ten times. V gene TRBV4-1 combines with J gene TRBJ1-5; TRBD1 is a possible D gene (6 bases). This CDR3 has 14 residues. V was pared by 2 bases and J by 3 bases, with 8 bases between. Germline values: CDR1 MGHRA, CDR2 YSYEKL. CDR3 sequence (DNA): TGCGCCAGCAGCCAAAGGGGGTTCAATCAGCCCCAGCATTTT. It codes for CASSQRGFNQPQHF.

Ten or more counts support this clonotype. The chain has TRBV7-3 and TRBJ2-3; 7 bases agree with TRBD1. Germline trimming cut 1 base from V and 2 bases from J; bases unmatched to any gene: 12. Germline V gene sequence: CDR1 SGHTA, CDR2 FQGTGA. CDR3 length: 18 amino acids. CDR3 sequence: CASSLNSQTGIDTDTQYF. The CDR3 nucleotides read TGTGCCAGCAGCTTAAACAGCCAGACAGGGATCGACACAGATACGCAGTATTTT.

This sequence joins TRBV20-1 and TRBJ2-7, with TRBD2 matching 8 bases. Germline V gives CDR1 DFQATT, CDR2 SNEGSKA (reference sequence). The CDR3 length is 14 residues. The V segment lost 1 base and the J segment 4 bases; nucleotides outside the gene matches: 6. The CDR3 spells CSARGRLARYEQYF. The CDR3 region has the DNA TGCAGTGCTAGAGGGCGACTAGCGCGATACGAGCAGTACTTC.

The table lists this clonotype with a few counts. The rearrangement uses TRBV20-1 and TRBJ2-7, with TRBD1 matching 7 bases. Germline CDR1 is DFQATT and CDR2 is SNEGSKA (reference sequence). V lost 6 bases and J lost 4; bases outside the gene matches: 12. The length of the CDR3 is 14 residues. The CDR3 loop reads CSAPRQGPAYEQYF. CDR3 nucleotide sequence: TGCAGTGCACCCAGACAGGGCCCCGCTTACGAGCAGTACTTC.

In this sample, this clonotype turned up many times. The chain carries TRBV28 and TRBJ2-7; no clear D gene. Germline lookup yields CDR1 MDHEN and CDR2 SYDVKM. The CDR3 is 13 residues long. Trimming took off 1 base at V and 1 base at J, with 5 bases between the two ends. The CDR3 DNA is TGTGCCAGCAGTTTATTACAGTCCTACGAGCAGTACTTC. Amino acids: CASSLLQSYEQYF.

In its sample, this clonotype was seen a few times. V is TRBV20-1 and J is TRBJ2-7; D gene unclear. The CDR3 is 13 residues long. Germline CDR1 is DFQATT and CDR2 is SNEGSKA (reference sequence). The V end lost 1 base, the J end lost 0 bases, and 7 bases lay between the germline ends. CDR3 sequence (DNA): TGCAGTGCTAGAGTGCTGTACTCCTACGAGCAGTACTTC. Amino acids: CSARVLYSYEQYF.

The CDR3, as DNA: TGTGCCAGCAGCCCCCGAGGCTTCTCCTACGAGCAGTACTTC. Its translation: CASSPRGFSYEQYF. The chain combines TRBV7-6 with TRBJ2-7; no clear D. CDR1 and CDR2 from the germline V gene are SGHVS and FNYEAQ. V lost 5 bases and J lost 0, with 11 bases in between. The CDR3 loop spans 14 amino acids.

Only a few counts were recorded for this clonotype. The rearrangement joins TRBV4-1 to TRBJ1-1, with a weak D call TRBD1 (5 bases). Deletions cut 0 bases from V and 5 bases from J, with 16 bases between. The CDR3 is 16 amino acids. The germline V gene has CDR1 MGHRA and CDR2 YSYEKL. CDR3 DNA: TGCGCCAGCAGCCAAGAACGTCCAGGGAGGGGAACTGAAGCTTTCTTT. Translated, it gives CASSQERPGRGTEAFF.

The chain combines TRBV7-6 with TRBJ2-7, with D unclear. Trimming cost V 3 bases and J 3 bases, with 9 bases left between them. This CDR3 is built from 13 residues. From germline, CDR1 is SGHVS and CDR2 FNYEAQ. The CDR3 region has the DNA TGTGCCAGCAGCTTCCGGCCAGGCTACGAGCAGTACTTC. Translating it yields CASSFRPGYEQYF.

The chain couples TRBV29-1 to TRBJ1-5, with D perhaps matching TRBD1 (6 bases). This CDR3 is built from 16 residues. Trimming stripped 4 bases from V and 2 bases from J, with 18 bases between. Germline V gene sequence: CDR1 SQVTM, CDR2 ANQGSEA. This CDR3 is CSVGEGRPGGNQPQHF. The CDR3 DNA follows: TGCAGCGTTGGCGAGGGTAGGCCAGGGGGCAATCAGCCCCAGCATTTT.

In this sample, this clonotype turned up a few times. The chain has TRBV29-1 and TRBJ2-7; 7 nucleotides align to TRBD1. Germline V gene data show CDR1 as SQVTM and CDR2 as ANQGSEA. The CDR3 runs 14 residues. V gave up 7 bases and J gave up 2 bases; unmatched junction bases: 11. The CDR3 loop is CSATDRARAYEQYF. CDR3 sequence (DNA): TGCAGCGCCACTGACAGGGCGAGGGCCTACGAGCAGTACTTC.

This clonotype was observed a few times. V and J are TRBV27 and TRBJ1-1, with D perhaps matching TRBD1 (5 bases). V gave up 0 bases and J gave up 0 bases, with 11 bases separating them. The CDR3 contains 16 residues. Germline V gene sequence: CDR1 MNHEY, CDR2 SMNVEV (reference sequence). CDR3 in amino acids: CASSLSTGGVNTEAFF. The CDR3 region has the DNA TGTGCCAGCAGTTTATCGACTGGGGGTGTGAACACTGAAGCTTTCTTT.

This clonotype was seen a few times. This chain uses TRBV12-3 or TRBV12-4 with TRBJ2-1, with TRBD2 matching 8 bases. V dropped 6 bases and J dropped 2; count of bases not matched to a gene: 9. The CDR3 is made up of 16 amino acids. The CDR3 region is CASSRRAGDPYNEQFF. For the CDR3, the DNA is TGTGCCAGCAGCCGAAGAGCGGGAGACCCCTACAATGAGCAGTTCTTC.